What follows are 23 T cell receptor beta chains derived from one specimen sequenced in a study of blood T cell repertoires in COVID-19. The table came from immunoSEQ multiplex PCR; TCRdb's copy has only in-frame clones and leaves some out. The table records 250,000 to 350,000 clones, 86% of them present only once. Specimen: peripheral blood. The source of these receptors is a woman aged 70-85 years with COVID-19, enrolled during active disease.

The chain carries TRBV6-5 and TRBJ1-2; maybe TRBD1 (5 bases). From germline, CDR1 is MNHEY and CDR2 SVGAGI. Trimming pared 2 bases from V and 6 bases from J, leaving 10 bases between. The CDR3 runs to 13 residues. The CDR3 here is CASSYQGVDGYTF. CDR3 DNA sequence: TGTGCCAGCAGTTACCAGGGTGTGGATGGCTACACCTTC.

This CDR3 is CASSQGTGRNYGYTF. CDR3 nucleotide sequence: TGCGCCAGCAGCCAAGGGACAGGGAGAAACTATGGCTACACCTTC. The chain carries TRBV4-3 and TRBJ1-2, with TRBD1 identical over 8 bases. Germline values: CDR1 LGHNA, CDR2 YSLEER. V trimming: 1 base; J trimming: 2 bases; junction bases outside the gene matches: 3. The CDR3 extends over 15 amino acids.

The rearrangement uses TRBV9 and TRBJ1-4; 11 bases line up with TRBD1. The CDR3 extends over 15 amino acids. The V segment lost 0 bases and the J segment 8 bases; nucleotides outside the gene matches: 3. Germline V gene lookup returns CDR1 SGDLS and CDR2 YYNGEE. The CDR3 sequence is CASSVGGQGAEKLFF. The CDR3 DNA sequence: TGTGCCAGCAGCGTAGGAGGACAGGGGGCGGAAAAACTGTTTTTT.

This rearrangement joins TRBV10-1 to TRBJ2-7, with 7 bases aligning to TRBD2. Germline V gene sequence: CDR1 WNHNN, CDR2 SYGVQD (reference sequence). Trimming cost V 3 bases and J 1 base; bases outside gene matches: 3. This CDR3 region has 14 residues. CDR3 region: CASSDAGRSYEQYF. The DNA of the CDR3 is TGCGCCAGCAGTGATGCCGGGAGGTCCTACGAGCAGTACTTC.

The count of this clone is one. The rearrangement uses TRBV5-1 and TRBJ1-4, with 8 bases fitting TRBD1. Losses at the gene ends were 0 bases for V and 7 bases for J; bases not matched to a gene: 2. Germline CDR1 is SGHRS and CDR2 is YFSETQ. The CDR3 loop spans 14 amino acids. The CDR3 nucleotides read TGCGCCAGCAGCTTGGTACAGGGGGGTGAAAAACTGTTTTTT. Translating gives CASSLVQGGEKLFF.

V gene TRBV5-1 combines with J gene TRBJ1-3, with D unresolved. CDR1 SGHRS and CDR2 YFSETQ come from the germline V gene. Trimming pared 5 bases from V and 4 bases from J, leaving 16 bases between. The CDR3 extends over 15 amino acids. The CDR3 DNA follows: TGCGCCAGCAGTCGAGACACCGGTTTCGGAAACACCATATATTTT. Its translation: CASSRDTGFGNTIYF.

This clone occurred once. Other DNA sequences from this sample encode an identical CDR3 as well. This chain joins TRBV7-2 and TRBJ1-3, with 9 bases lining up with TRBD1. Germline V gives CDR1 SGHTA, CDR2 FQGNSA. With 4 bases clipped from V and 4 bases from J, the junction kept 5 bases outside the gene matches. This CDR3 has 15 residues. The CDR3: CASSSTGGSGNTIYF. The CDR3 DNA reads as TGTGCCAGCAGCTCGACAGGGGGGTCCGGAAACACCATATATTTT.

The gene calls are TRBV29-1 and TRBJ2-5, with D maybe TRBD1 (6 bases). The CDR3 has 13 amino acids. V gave up 7 bases and J gave up 2 bases, with 14 bases separating them. The V gene's germline CDR1 is SQVTM and CDR2 ANQGSEA. CDR3 residues: CSADARGQETQYF. CDR3 nucleotides: TGCAGCGCTGACGCCAGGGGACAAGAGACCCAGTACTTC.

The chain is built from TRBV11-1 and TRBJ2-2, with D perhaps matching TRBD1 (5 bases). Trimming removed 6 bases from V and 5 bases from J, with 13 bases in between. The V gene's germline CDR1 is SGHAT and CDR2 FQDESV (reference sequence). This CDR3 has 14 amino acids. As DNA, the CDR3 is TGTGCCAGCAGTCATGGACACAATACCGGGGAGCTGTTTTTT. This codes for CASSHGHNTGELFF.

The rearrangement uses TRBV5-1 and TRBJ2-3; 8 bases are shared with TRBD1. CDR3 length: 15 amino acids. Looked up from germline, CDR1 is SGHRS and CDR2 is YFSETQ. The junction had 7 bases not matched to a gene; V was cut back by 2 bases and J by 5 bases. The CDR3: CASSFNRGIGDTQYF. The CDR3 DNA reads TGCGCCAGCAGCTTTAACAGGGGGATTGGAGATACGCAGTATTTT.

This chain joins TRBV27 and TRBJ2-3; D remains unclear. CDR3 length: 14 residues. CDR1 and CDR2 (germline): MNHEY, SMNVEV (reference sequence). V gave up 5 bases and J gave up 4 bases, with 13 bases separating them. The DNA of the CDR3 is TGTGCCAGCAGTCAGCGCTACCCACCAGATACGCAGTATTTT. Its translation is CASSQRYPPDTQYF.

For the CDR3, the DNA is TGTGCCAGCTCACCCCGGGAGGGAGAAAGCACTGAAGCTTTCTTT. Translation gives CASSPREGESTEAFF. The V and J genes are TRBV18 and TRBJ1-1; no clear D gene. Trimming removed 3 bases at V and 4 bases at J, with 15 bases between. The CDR3 spans 15 residues. Germline assignment: CDR1 KGHSH and CDR2 LQKENI.

CDR3 DNA: TGTGCCAGCAGCTTATCAACAGGGGGGTACGAGCAGTACTTC. Its translation: CASSLSTGGYEQYF. The J gene is TRBJ2-7, the V gene TRBV7-2; 8 bases are a match to TRBD1. CDR1 is SGHTA, CDR2 FQGNSA, per germline. The CDR3 length is 14 residues. Trimming at V came to 2 bases and at J to 4 bases, leaving 4 bases not matched to a gene.

This sequence joins TRBV4-1 and TRBJ2-7, with 9 nucleotides matching TRBD1. With V trimmed by 4 bases and J by 1 base, 2 bases remained unmatched. There are 14 residues in the CDR3. CDR1 MGHRA and CDR2 YSYEKL come from the germline V gene. Here the CDR3 DNA reads TGCGCCAGCAGCCCGGGACAGGGTTCCTACGAGCAGTACTTC. Translated, it gives CASSPGQGSYEQYF.

V usage is TRBV7-2 and J usage is TRBJ1-1; the match to TRBD1 covers 7 bases. The CDR3 sequence is 14 residues long. V gave up 1 base and J gave up 1 base; unmatched junction bases: 0. From germline, CDR1 is SGHTA and CDR2 FQGNSA. The CDR3 DNA follows: TGTGCCAGCAGCTTAGACAGGGGGAACACTGAAGCTTTCTTT. It specifies CASSLDRGNTEAFF.

The genes are TRBV21-1 and TRBJ2-6; the DNA was not used to check the table's D call, TRBD2. TRBV21-1 is termed a pseudogene. The CDR3 loop spans 17 amino acids. The CDR3 loop is CASSKRSRSSGANVLTF. The CDR3 nucleotides are TGTGCCAGCAGCAAGAGGAGTCGGAGCTCTGGGGCCAACGTCCTGACTTTC.

This clone was seen only once. The gene calls are TRBV19 and TRBJ2-1; TRBD1 aligns across 9 bases. The ends lost 2 bases at V and 7 bases at J; junction bases unmatched: 15. The germline V gene has CDR1 LNHDA and CDR2 SQIVND (reference sequence). The CDR3 sequence is 18 residues long. In DNA, the CDR3 is TGTGCCAGTAGTATAACCCTCGGTGGGACAGGGAGAAGGAATGAGCAGTTCTTC. This codes for CASSITLGGTGRRNEQFF.

This clone has a single count. The chain recombines TRBV5-6 with TRBJ2-5, with a tentative D call TRBD2 (7 bases). The CDR3 covers 14 residues. The germline CDR1 and CDR2 sequences are SGHDT and YYEEEE. Trimming removed 0 bases from V and 5 bases from J, with 11 bases in between. The CDR3 sequence: CASSLEGGLETQYF. The CDR3 bases are TGTGCCAGCAGCTTGGAGGGGGGGCTGGAGACCCAGTACTTC.

This chain uses TRBV18 with TRBJ1-2; TRBD1 aligns across 8 bases. Germline V gene lookup returns CDR1 KGHSH and CDR2 LQKENI. Trimming took 3 bases from V and 3 from J; bases not matched to a gene: 0. The CDR3 consists of 13 residues. The chain's CDR3 is CASSPTGDYGYTF. CDR3 in DNA: TGTGCCAGCTCACCGACAGGGGACTATGGCTACACCTTC.

The chain links TRBV6-5 to TRBJ2-7; perhaps TRBD1 as D (6 bases). Germline V gene data show CDR1 as MNHEY and CDR2 as SVGAGI. V lost 5 bases and J lost 1, with 15 bases in between. The CDR3 runs to 15 residues. In nucleotides, the CDR3 is TGTGCCAGCAGTAGCCTCAGGGGCCAGTCCTACGAGCAGTACTTC. This sequence encodes CASSSLRGQSYEQYF.

The V and J genes are TRBV11-2 and TRBJ2-7; a possible D gene is TRBD2 (6 bases). CDR3 length: 13 amino acids. CDR1 and CDR2 from the germline V gene are SGHAT and FQNNGV. V lost 8 bases, J lost 2 bases, and 13 bases lay in between. The DNA of the CDR3 is TGTGCCAGCTCCGGGGGAAAGACCTACGAGCAGTACTTC. Residues: CASSGGKTYEQYF.

J is TRBJ2-3 and V is TRBV24-1; D uncertain. The CDR3 loop spans 13 amino acids. V lost 1 base and J lost 6, with 7 bases in between. Germline lookup yields CDR1 KGHDR and CDR2 SFDVKD. The CDR3 here is CATSDFDGDTQYF. The CDR3 nucleotides read TGTGCCACCAGTGATTTCGACGGGGATACGCAGTATTTT.

This clone showed up just once. This chain uses TRBV27 with TRBJ1-4; 7 bases align to TRBD1. V was pared by 5 bases and J by 1 base, with 4 bases of the junction left unmatched. The germline gives CDR1 MNHEY, CDR2 SMNVEV (reference sequence). The CDR3 contains 15 residues. The CDR3 protein is CASSRGTVTNEKLFF. The CDR3 DNA reads as TGTGCCAGCAGTCGAGGGACAGTAACTAATGAAAAACTGTTTTTT. The variable domain in full, completed from reference TRBV27 and TRBJ1-4, reads EAQVTQNPRYLITVTGKKLTVTCSQNMNHEYMSWYRQDPGLGLRQIYYSMNVEVTDKGDVPEGYKVSRKEKRNFPLILESPSPNQTSLYFCASSRGTVTNEKLFFGSGTQLSVL.